These 23 T cell receptor beta chains were all obtained from the same sample, sequenced in a study of T cells in Graves' hyperthyroidism and ophthalmopathy. Template material for amplifying TCR beta CDR3 regions consisted of RNA transcripts. An initial round of RT-PCR targeting the TCR CDR3 relied on the HTBI primer set. One entry per CDR3 protein, called by TCRdb with MiXCR from the multiplex PCR reads. The profile shows more than 500,000 distinct CDR3 sequences, around 50% of them singletons. The specimen was peripheral blood or thyroid tissue (not recorded which). These receptors were collected from an adult woman with Graves' disease, either hyperthyroidism or ophthalmopathy (not recorded which).

J is TRBJ1-6 and V is TRBV24-1, with no clear D. This CDR3 has 13 amino acids. Germline assignment: CDR1 KGHDR and CDR2 SFDVKD. V shed 9 bases and J shed 6 bases, with 11 bases lying between them. CDR3 amino acids: CATQKGPNSPLHF. The CDR3 bases are TGTGCCACCCAAAAGGGCCCTAATTCACCCCTCCACTTT.

V and J are TRBV7-2 and TRBJ2-5; D gene unclear. Germline lookup yields CDR1 SGHTA and CDR2 FQGNSA. The CDR3 is 13 residues long. Trimming cost V 1 base and J 4 bases, with 7 bases left between them. CDR3 DNA: TGTGCCAGCAGCTTAGATTGGAGAGAGACCCAGTACTTC. This gives the protein CASSLDWRETQYF.

This clonotype was picked up one time. This rearrangement joins TRBV7-8 to TRBJ1-5; 7 positions agree with TRBD1. V dropped 4 bases and J dropped 7; count of bases not matched to a gene: 13. Per the germline V gene, CDR1 is SGHVS and CDR2 is FQNEAQ. CDR3 length: 16 residues. In DNA, the CDR3 is TGTGCCAGCAGCTCGACAGGGTTTTCCGAGAGGCAGCCCCAGCATTTT. The encoded protein is CASSSTGFSERQPQHF.

This sequence joins TRBV19 and TRBJ1-5, with TRBD1 identical over 8 bases. Trimming took 9 bases from V and 2 from J; bases not matched to a gene: 6. This CDR3 has 14 amino acids. Germline V gives CDR1 LNHDA, CDR2 SQIVND (reference sequence). The CDR3 sequence is CASRQGICNQPQHF. CDR3 bases: TGTGCCAGCCGACAGGGGATCTGCAATCAGCCCCAGCATTTT. Variable domain in full (rest from reference TRBV19 and TRBJ1-5): DGGITQSPKYLFRKEGQNVTLSCEQNLNHDAMYWYRQDPGQGLRLIYYSQIVNDFQKGDIAEGYSVSREKKESFPLTVTSAQKNPTAFYLCASRQGICNQPQHFGDGTRLSIL.

The rearrangement links TRBV28 to TRBJ1-6, with D possibly being TRBD1 (5 bases). From germline, CDR1 is MDHEN and CDR2 SYDVKM. The CDR3 consists of 15 residues. V lost 7 bases and J lost 1, with 11 bases in between. This chain's CDR3 is CASNLQVSYNSPLHF. CDR3 coding DNA: TGTGCCAGCAACCTACAGGTTTCCTATAATTCACCCCTCCACTTT.

The V and J genes are TRBV28 and TRBJ2-2; maybe TRBD1 (6 bases). CDR1 is MDHEN, CDR2 SYDVKM, per germline. This CDR3 is 15 amino acids long. Trimming removed 5 bases from V and 5 bases from J, with 15 bases in between. CDR3 loop: CASSTQGSGTGELFF. CDR3 DNA: TGTGCCAGCAGTACTCAGGGGTCAGGGACCGGGGAGCTGTTTTTT.

In this sample, this clonotype turned up once. This CDR3 reads CASKDGTGGVSTQYF. The CDR3 DNA reads as TGTGCCAGCAAAGACGGGACAGGGGGCGTATCGACCCAGTACTTC. The chain carries TRBV7-9 and TRBJ2-5; 12 positions match TRBD1. This CDR3 region has 15 residues. The ends lost 7 bases at V and 7 bases at J; junction bases unmatched: 10. Germline CDR1 and CDR2: SEHNR and FQNEAQ (reference sequence).

As concerns this clonotype: One base away lies a much larger clone, so this may be a sequencing read error. The chain links TRBV20-1 to TRBJ2-5, with TRBD1 identical over 7 bases. Germline lookup yields CDR1 DFQATT and CDR2 SNEGSKA (reference sequence). The CDR3 consists of 17 residues. V was clipped by 0 bases and J by 1 base; unmatched bases: 11. The CDR3 is CSARDDRQGFLQETQYF. In DNA, the CDR3 is TGCAGTGCTAGAGATGACCGACAGGGCTTCCTCCAAGAGACCCAGTACTTC.

The chain is built from TRBV12-3 or TRBV12-4 and TRBJ1-6; 7 nucleotides match TRBD1. The CDR3 totals 14 residues. V lost 1 base, J lost 9 bases, and 3 bases stayed unmatched. The CDR3 reads CASSLEGTVSPLHF. CDR3 in DNA: TGTGCCAGCAGTTTAGAGGGGACAGTTTCACCCCTCCACTTT.

This clonotype was observed at least ten times. The chain is built from TRBV19 and TRBJ1-6, with no clear D. Germline V gene sequence: CDR1 LNHDA, CDR2 SQIVND (reference sequence). Trimming took 6 bases from V and 7 from J, leaving 10 bases between them. The CDR3 has 13 amino acids. As DNA, the CDR3 is TGTGCCAGTAGGGACGGCCGAAATTCACCCCTCCACTTT. Translating it yields CASRDGRNSPLHF.

Only a few counts were recorded for this clonotype. CDR3 protein: CAWSRGQIQETQYF. CDR3 nucleotides: TGTGCCTGGAGTAGAGGACAGATCCAAGAGACCCAGTACTTC. The rearrangement joins TRBV30 to TRBJ2-5; a possible D gene is TRBD1 (6 bases). Germline V gene lookup returns CDR1 GTSNPN and CDR2 SVGIG (reference sequence). The V gene lost 2 bases and the J gene lost 1 base, with 11 bases spanning the gap. The CDR3 has 14 amino acids.

This clonotype was seen repeatedly, ten times or more. CDR3 sequence (DNA): TGCAGCGTTGCCTTGGGGACAGGGTGGGAGCAGTACTTC. Translated, it gives CSVALGTGWEQYF. This sequence joins TRBV29-1 and TRBJ2-7; 9 bases map to TRBD1. The junction had 8 bases not matched to a gene; V was cut back by 4 bases and J by 7 bases. The CDR3 has 13 residues. CDR1 is SQVTM and CDR2 is ANQGSEA in the germline V gene.

Many counts were recorded for this clonotype. This rearrangement joins TRBV20-1 to TRBJ2-7, with 12 positions matching TRBD2. The CDR3 consists of 14 residues. V was pared by 6 bases and J by 5 bases, with 8 bases of the junction left unmatched. CDR1 is DFQATT and CDR2 is SNEGSKA in the germline V gene (reference sequence). DNA for the CDR3: TGCAGTGCACCTCGACTAGCGGGAGACCACGAGCAGTACTTC. Amino acids: CSAPRLAGDHEQYF.

A note on this clonotype: Compared with germline, one end of the junction differs, possibly owing to a read error. The chain joins TRBV7-7 to TRBJ2-1; D gene ambiguous. This CDR3 is built from 16 residues. The germline gives CDR1 SSHAT, CDR2 FNYEAQ (reference sequence). DNA of the CDR3: TGTGCTAGCAGCTTAGGCACGGACGATCCCTACAATGAGCAGTTCTTC. Amino acids: CASSLGTDDPYNEQFF. Full variable domain (rest looked up from reference TRBV7-7 and TRBJ2-1): GAGVSQSPRYKVTKRGQDVTLRCDPISSHATLYWYQQALGQGPEFLTYFNYEAQPDKSGLPSDRFSAERPEGSISTLTIQRTEQRDSAMYRCASSLGTDDPYNEQFFGPGTRLTVL.

The rearrangement joins TRBV7-2 to TRBJ2-6, with a possible D match to TRBD1 (5 bases). The CDR3 has 20 amino acids. Trimming shortened V by 5 bases and J by 2 bases, and 25 bases separated the two germline ends. The V gene's germline CDR1 is SGHTA and CDR2 FQGNSA. The CDR3: CASSSYLLGSTGTGANVLTF. CDR3 nucleotides: TGTGCCAGCAGCAGTTACCTCTTAGGCAGCACAGGCACTGGGGCCAACGTCCTGACTTTC. Drawing the rest from reference TRBV7-2 and TRBJ2-6, the complete variable domain is GAGVSQSPSNKVTEKGKDVELRCDPISGHTALYWYRQSLGQGLEFLIYFQGNSAPDKSGLPSDRFSAERTGGSVSTLTIQRTQQEDSAVYLCASSSYLLGSTGTGANVLTFGAGSRLTVL.

The table lists this clonotype with a count of one. CDR3 residues: CASSLGGTGVPQPQHF. Here the CDR3 DNA reads TGTGCCAGCAGCTTAGGAGGAACAGGTGTCCCTCAGCCCCAGCATTTT. The chain links TRBV7-3 to TRBJ1-5, with D possibly being TRBD1 (5 bases). Trimming removed 2 bases from V and 6 bases from J, with 17 bases in between. The CDR3 totals 16 residues. Germline assignment: CDR1 SGHTA and CDR2 FQGTGA.

Worth noting for this clonotype: This may stem from a read error, because a much larger clone lies one nucleotide away. J is TRBJ1-1 and V is TRBV20-1; D is possibly TRBD1 (5 bases). Germline CDR1 DFQATT, CDR2 SNEGSKA (reference sequence). The CDR3 runs 13 residues. V was cut by 6 bases and J by 6 bases, with 17 bases left in between. The CDR3 reads CSAQRGRAAEAFF. CDR3 nucleotides: TGCAGTGCCCAAAGGGGCAGGGCGGCTGAAGCTTTCTTT.

The CDR3 reads CSARERLGDEQYF. The CDR3 DNA sequence: TGCAGCGCGCGGGAGCGGCTGGGGGACGAGCAGTACTTC. The rearrangement links TRBV29-1 to TRBJ2-7, with 7 bases identical to TRBD2. The length of the CDR3 is 13 residues. Germline V gene lookup returns CDR1 SQVTM and CDR2 ANQGSEA. V shed 7 bases, J shed 5 bases, and the junction held 11 bases outside the gene matches.

The table lists this clonotype with many counts. The rearrangement links TRBV2 to TRBJ1-2; D gene unclear. Germline CDR1 reads SNHLY; CDR2 reads FYNNEI. Trimming left V 1 base short and J 7 bases short, with 4 bases between. CDR3 size: 11 residues. The CDR3 reads CASSEEGGYTF. The DNA for the CDR3 is TGTGCCAGCAGTGAAGAAGGTGGCTACACCTTC.

The CDR3 DNA reads as TGTGCCAGCAGCCAAGTGAACGGGATGGGGGAGACCCAGTACTTC. Residues: CASSQVNGMGETQYF. The V and J genes are TRBV9 and TRBJ2-5; a possible D gene is TRBD2 (5 bases). Germline CDR1 is SGDLS and CDR2 is YYNGEE. Trimming took 4 bases from V and 5 from J, leaving 18 bases between them. The CDR3 is 15 amino acids. The whole variable domain, remainder taken from reference TRBV9 and TRBJ2-5, is DSGVTQTPKHLITATGQRVTLRCSPRSGDLSVYWYQQSLDQGLQFLIQYYNGEERAKGNILERFSAQQFPDLHSELNLSSLELGDSALYFCASSQVNGMGETQYFGPGTRLLVL.

This clonotype was observed at least ten times. V usage is TRBV19 and J usage is TRBJ1-1; 10 bases line up with TRBD1. V lost 4 bases to trimming and J lost 6 bases; unmatched junction nucleotides: 11. The germline V gene has CDR1 LNHDA and CDR2 SQIVND (reference sequence). The CDR3 length is 16 residues. The CDR3 bases are TGTGCCAGTAGTACCCCTATGACAGGGGGCTGGGCTGAAGCTTTCTTT. This encodes CASSTPMTGGWAEAFF.

This chain uses TRBV5-5 with TRBJ2-7; TRBD1 matches 7 bases. Germline V gene data show CDR1 as SGHKS and CDR2 as YYEKEE (reference sequence). V dropped 8 bases and J dropped 5; count of bases not matched to a gene: 13. This CDR3 has 14 residues. For the CDR3, the DNA is TGTGCCAGTCGTCGACGGGACAGTTTTGACGAGCAGTACTTC. Encoded protein: CASRRRDSFDEQYF.

In its sample, this clonotype was seen a few times. The gene calls are TRBV7-9 and TRBJ2-7; D gene uncertain. V lost 3 bases and J lost 9, with 18 bases in between. This CDR3 has 14 amino acids. Germline CDR1 is SEHNR and CDR2 is FQNEAQ (reference sequence). The CDR3 is CASSFEGSVKGQYF. In DNA, the CDR3 is TGTGCCAGCAGCTTCGAAGGGTCGGTGAAAGGGCAGTACTTC.